This TCR beta chain was recorded in a study of T cell responses to AZD1222 COVID-19 vaccine. Recipients boosted at about 4 weeks or about 12 weeks are pooled. Details on this clone: Its antigen is undetermined. Other DNA sequences within the sample encode an identical CDR3.

J gave up 3 bases and V 4 bases, and 2 bases lay outside the gene matches. In germline, CDR1 is SEHNR, CDR2 FQNEAQ (reference sequence). CDR3 length: 14 residues. Assay used: immunoSEQ multiplex PCR; TCRdb lists only in-frame clones, some missing. The sample records 130,000 or so clones, about 88% being singletons. Study-level findings and limits: Clonal diversity was possibly underestimated; the donors were predominantly white British and more often female. Spike-specific TCR breadth and depth were elevated following two AZD1222 doses. Of spike-specific TCRs, nearly half reportedly target regions left unmutated in variants.

The TCR comes from an adult who received the AZD1222 COVID-19 vaccine. The specimen was peripheral blood, collected 28 days after the second AZD1222 dose. The chain links TRBV7-9 to TRBJ1-3, with TRBD1 matching 8 bases. CDR3 in amino acids: CASSSDRGGNTIYF. As DNA, the CDR3 is TGTGCCAGCAGCTCCGACAGGGGTGGAAACACCATATATTTT.